Included here is one TCR beta chain sequence, with context. The target antigen is unknown. Naivety among CD8 cells was defined by CD45RO negativity and positive CCR7 selection, thereby excluding terminally differentiated effector memory CD45RA+ cells. A deep-level run was used for the assay. In the original analysis: ImmunoSEQ yielded junction-only sequences lacking quality scores, so filtering differed. The table came from immunoSEQ multiplex PCR; TCRdb's copy has only in-frame clones and leaves some out. V, J and clone size derive from that table, while D and trimming were established from the DNA sequence. Of about 2.2 million clones listed, roughly 95% are singletons. The data were obtained in a study of shared clonotypes between healthy human individuals. Study background: Contributing individuals were a couple of females and three males aged 18 to 49.

Study observations and caveats: Against clonotypes common to all four donors, non-shared ones had lower generation probabilities.

The CDR3 spans 12 residues. The sequence was obtained from a man younger than 35 in good health. Some clones in this sample may be carry-over from other donors' samples. What was sequenced was naive CD8+ T cells from PBMCs. This chain connects TRBV21-1 to TRBJ1-1; no DNA check was done on the table's D call, TRBD1. TRBV21-1 is given as a pseudogene. The CDR3 region has the DNA TGTGCCAGCGGACAGGGGGACACTGAAGCTTTCTTT. The encoded protein is CASGQGDTEAFF.